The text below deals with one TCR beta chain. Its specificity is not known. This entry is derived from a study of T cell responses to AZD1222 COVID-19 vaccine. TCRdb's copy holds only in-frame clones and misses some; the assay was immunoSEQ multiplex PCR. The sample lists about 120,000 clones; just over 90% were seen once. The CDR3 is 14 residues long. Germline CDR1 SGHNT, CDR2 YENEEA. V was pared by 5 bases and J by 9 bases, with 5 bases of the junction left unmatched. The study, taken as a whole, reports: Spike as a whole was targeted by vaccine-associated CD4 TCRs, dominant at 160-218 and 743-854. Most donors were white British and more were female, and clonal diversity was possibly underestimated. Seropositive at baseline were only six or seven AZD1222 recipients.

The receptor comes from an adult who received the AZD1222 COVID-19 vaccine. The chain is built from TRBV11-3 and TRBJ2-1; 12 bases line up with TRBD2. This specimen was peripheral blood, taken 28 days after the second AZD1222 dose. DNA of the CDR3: TGTGCCAGCAGCCCAGCTAGCGGGGGGGGTGAGCAGTTCTTC. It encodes CASSPASGGGEQFF.